A single sample gave rise to the 32 T cell receptor beta chains below, sequenced in a study of Ad26.COV2.S vaccination and SARS-CoV-2 variants. The method was immunoSEQ multiplex PCR; TCRdb's version includes in-frame clones alone and lacks a portion of them. The table has about 7,100 clones, roughly 89% seen once. Specimen: peripheral blood, collected after recovery from COVID-19. The origin of the receptors is a human donor who had recovered from COVID-19.

The V and J genes are TRBV28 and TRBJ1-4; D is perhaps TRBD1 (5 bases). Germline loops: CDR1 MDHEN, CDR2 SYDVKM. This CDR3 has 15 amino acids. The V and J ends lost 5 bases and 2 bases respectively, with 12 bases between them. DNA for the CDR3: TGTGCCAGCAGTGGGGGATACGGTACTAATGAAAAACTGTTTTTT. Protein: CASSGGYGTNEKLFF.

The chain carries TRBV19 and TRBJ1-4; D remains ambiguous. V dropped 5 bases and J dropped 0 bases, with 10 bases sitting between them. The CDR3 has 15 amino acids. Germline V gene sequence: CDR1 LNHDA, CDR2 SQIVND (reference sequence). CDR3 nucleotides: TGTGCCAGTAGTCGTCCGGTTGCAACTAATGAAAAACTGTTTTTT. It translates to CASSRPVATNEKLFF.

Turning to this clone: This sample also contains other DNA sequences that code for the same CDR3. This chain joins TRBV7-9 and TRBJ2-1; weak D call: TRBD1 (5 bases). The CDR3 is made up of 15 amino acids. Germline loops: CDR1 SEHNR, CDR2 FQNEAQ (reference sequence). V was clipped by 0 bases and J by 7 bases, with 13 bases between them. The CDR3 loop reads CASSLAQASGNEQFF. As DNA, the CDR3 is TGTGCCAGCAGCTTAGCACAGGCCTCTGGGAATGAGCAGTTCTTC. The entire variable domain, with the rest obtained from reference TRBV7-9 and TRBJ2-1, is as follows: DTGVSQNPRHKITKRGQNVTFRCDPISEHNRLYWYRQTLGQGPEFLTYFQNEAQLEKSRLLSDRFSAERPKGSFSTLEIQRTEQGDSAMYLCASSLAQASGNEQFFGPGTRLTVL.

This clone was picked up one time. V and J are TRBV19 and TRBJ2-5, with 10 bases identical to TRBD1. This CDR3 contains 15 residues. After removal of 3 bases from V and 4 bases from J, the junction contained 5 bases not matched to a gene. Germline V gene lookup returns CDR1 LNHDA and CDR2 SQIVND (reference sequence). This chain's CDR3 is CASSITGTGVETQYF. In DNA, the CDR3 is TGTGCCAGTAGTATTACGGGGACAGGGGTAGAGACCCAGTACTTC.

This clone was recorded a few times. A junction end diverges from the germline sequence, so it may reflect a read error. This sequence joins TRBV25-1 and TRBJ1-1; D is unresolved. This CDR3 region has 14 residues. Germline loops: CDR1 MGHDK, CDR2 SYGVNS. Here the CDR3 DNA reads TGTGCCAGTAGTGCTTTTGCGGGCAGCGCTGAAGCTTTCTTT. Its translation: CASSAFAGSAEAFF.

The chain links TRBV30 to TRBJ2-2; 7 bases align to TRBD1. The CDR3 loop spans 15 amino acids. Trimming cost V 2 bases and J 1 base; bases outside gene matches: 4. Looked up from germline, CDR1 is GTSNPN and CDR2 is SVGIG (reference sequence). Written as DNA, the CDR3 is TGTGCCTGGAGTTTCCGGGACAGGAACACCGGGGAGCTGTTTTTT. It encodes CAWSFRDRNTGELFF.

This clone came up a few times. Other DNA sequences within the sample encode an identical CDR3. This chain links TRBV19 with TRBJ1-1, with 8 bases lining up with TRBD1. J gave up 5 bases and V 6 bases, and 20 bases lay outside the gene matches. Per the germline V gene, CDR1 is LNHDA and CDR2 is SQIVND (reference sequence). The CDR3 runs 18 residues. As DNA, the CDR3 is TGTGCCAGTAGCCGGGGAGACAGGGGCCCAGCTTTGGAAACTGAAGCTTTCTTT. Translating it yields CASSRGDRGPALETEAFF.

The chain joins TRBV10-3 to TRBJ2-7; 7 bases align to TRBD1. Germline CDR1 ENHRY, CDR2 SYGVKD. J was trimmed by 4 bases and V by 9 bases; bases with no gene match: 9. The CDR3 consists of 13 residues. DNA for the CDR3: TGTGCCATTTCCTTGGGACAGACGTACGAGCAGTACTTC. As protein: CAISLGQTYEQYF.

This chain uses TRBV28 with TRBJ2-5; TRBD2 might be the D (7 bases). Germline assignment: CDR1 MDHEN and CDR2 SYDVKM. V was shortened by 7 bases and J by 1 base, with 13 bases between the two germline ends. CDR3 length: 14 amino acids. CDR3 loop: CASTPAGAQETQYF. CDR3 DNA: TGTGCCAGCACTCCGGCGGGGGCCCAAGAGACCCAGTACTTC.

The chain combines TRBV6-5 with TRBJ2-3; D is perhaps TRBD2 (7 bases). This CDR3 is 15 amino acids long. Germline CDR1 is MNHEY and CDR2 is SVGAGI. V shed 6 bases and J shed 2 bases, with 15 bases lying between them. CDR3 DNA: TGTGCCAGCAGGAGGGGGGGGTCCCTCACAGATACGCAGTATTTT. Translating it yields CASRRGGSLTDTQYF.

The chain recombines TRBV27 with TRBJ2-5, with 10 bases aligning to TRBD2. V lost 4 bases, J lost 3 bases, and 14 bases stayed unmatched. CDR3 length equals 18 residues. Germline assignment: CDR1 MNHEY and CDR2 SMNVEV (reference sequence). In nucleotides, the CDR3 is TGTGCCAGCAGTTCCCGACGACTAGCGGGTGCAGTCGAAGAGACCCAGTACTTC. Its protein product is CASSSRRLAGAVEETQYF.

The DNA for the CDR3 is TGTGCCAGCAGTTACCCACTCTCAAACACCATATATTTT. It is translated as CASSYPLSNTIYF. This chain connects TRBV12-3 or TRBV12-4 to TRBJ1-3; D is unclear. Between the trimmed V and J ends, which lost 4 bases and 6 bases, there was a span of 10 bases. CDR3 size: 13 residues.

The genes are TRBV5-1 and TRBJ1-1, with TRBD1 matching 7 bases. CDR1 is SGHRS and CDR2 is YFSETQ in the germline V gene. The CDR3 sequence is 15 residues long. Losses at the gene ends were 0 bases for V and 0 bases for J; bases not matched to a gene: 2. DNA for the CDR3: TGCGCCAGCAGCTTGGATGGGACAGTGAACACTGAAGCTTTCTTT. Encoded protein: CASSLDGTVNTEAFF.

The table lists this clone with a count of one. The chain is built from TRBV6-5 and TRBJ2-1; no definite D call. Trimming removed 6 bases at V and 6 bases at J, with 18 bases between. This CDR3 has 15 residues. Per the germline V gene, CDR1 is MNHEY and CDR2 is SVGAGI. The CDR3 reads CASRSPFTTLNEQFF. The CDR3 DNA sequence: TGTGCCAGCAGATCACCTTTTACTACACTCAATGAGCAGTTCTTC.

The rearrangement uses TRBV10-2 and TRBJ2-1; D remains ambiguous. This CDR3 comprises 14 residues. The germline V gene has CDR1 WSHSY and CDR2 SAAADI. Trimming cost V 6 bases and J 0 bases, with 9 bases left between them. The DNA for the CDR3 is TGCGCCAGCAGAGACGCGAGCTCCTACAATGAGCAGTTCTTC. Translated, it gives CASRDASSYNEQFF.

The chain joins TRBV9 to TRBJ1-5, with unresolved D. Deletions cut 3 bases from V and 5 bases from J, with 9 bases between. CDR3 length: 13 residues. CDR1 is SGDLS, CDR2 YYNGEE, per germline. CDR3 coding DNA: TGTGCCAGCAGCGCGGTCGGCGATCAGCCCCAGCATTTT. It translates to CASSAVGDQPQHF. Full variable domain (remainder filled in from reference TRBV9 and TRBJ1-5): DSGVTQTPKHLITATGQRVTLRCSPRSGDLSVYWYQQSLDQGLQFLIQYYNGEERAKGNILERFSAQQFPDLHSELNLSSLELGDSALYFCASSAVGDQPQHFGDGTRLSIL.

The V and J genes are TRBV6-5 and TRBJ1-3; TRBD1 aligns across 8 bases. The CDR3 sequence is 15 residues long. The V segment lost 7 bases and the J segment 3 bases; nucleotides outside the gene matches: 8. Germline values: CDR1 MNHEY, CDR2 SVGAGI. CDR3 DNA sequence: TGTGCCAGCAACTCCGGGGGGACAGGTGGAAACACCATATATTTT. Protein product: CASNSGGTGGNTIYF.

The chain joins TRBV5-1 to TRBJ1-1, with 7 bases aligning to TRBD1. The ends lost 0 bases at V and 3 bases at J; junction bases unmatched: 5. Germline values: CDR1 SGHRS, CDR2 YFSETQ. The CDR3 covers 15 residues. CDR3 in DNA: TGCGCCAGCAGCTTGGAGACAGGGAAGTACACTGAAGCTTTCTTT. Protein: CASSLETGKYTEAFF.

This sequence joins TRBV19 and TRBJ1-5, with no clear D. V was pared by 0 bases and J by 10 bases, with 10 bases between. The CDR3 sequence is 13 residues long. CDR1 is LNHDA, CDR2 SQIVND, per germline (reference sequence). In DNA, the CDR3 is TGTGCCAGTAGTATAGATATTAAACAACCCCAGCATTTT. It specifies CASSIDIKQPQHF.

The rearrangement uses TRBV4-3 and TRBJ1-1; perhaps TRBD1 as D (6 bases). The length of the CDR3 is 15 residues. V was trimmed by 2 bases and J by 5 bases, leaving 15 bases between them. The germline V gene has CDR1 LGHNA and CDR2 YSLEER. The DNA for the CDR3 is TGCGCCAGCAGCCAATCGTTAACAGGGAGAACTGAAGCTTTCTTT. This sequence encodes CASSQSLTGRTEAFF.

Only one count was recorded for this clone. The chain has TRBV19 and TRBJ1-1; 7 nucleotides agree with TRBD1. The CDR3 length is 14 residues. V lost 6 bases and J lost 1; bases outside the gene matches: 5. Germline V gene data show CDR1 as LNHDA and CDR2 as SQIVND (reference sequence). The CDR3 bases are TGTGCCAGTAGCCTAAGGGGGCCGAACACTGAAGCTTTCTTT. This sequence encodes CASSLRGPNTEAFF.

The V gene is TRBV6-5, the J gene TRBJ1-1; maybe TRBD1 (5 bases). The CDR3 loop spans 14 amino acids. V was trimmed by 5 bases and J by 3 bases, leaving 13 bases between them. The germline V gene encodes CDR1 MNHEY and CDR2 SVGAGI. This CDR3 reads CASSKPGLYTEAFF. The CDR3 DNA is TGTGCCAGCAGTAAACCGGGGCTTTACACTGAAGCTTTCTTT.

This chain uses TRBV11-2 with TRBJ2-3; D may be TRBD2 (6 bases). The CDR3 length is 15 residues. V gave up 1 base and J gave up 5 bases, with 13 bases separating them. Germline V CDR1 and CDR2: SGHAT, FQNNGV. The CDR3 reads CASSLVSQGGDTQYF. In DNA form, the CDR3 reads TGTGCCAGCAGCTTAGTCTCGCAGGGAGGAGATACGCAGTATTTT.

The gene calls are TRBV4-3 and TRBJ1-1; no reliable D call. The ends were cut back, 1 base at V and 1 base at J, with 10 bases in the middle. The CDR3 is 15 residues long. Per the germline V gene, CDR1 is LGHNA and CDR2 is YSLEER. CDR3 loop: CASSQVGSANTEAFF. The DNA for the CDR3 is TGCGCCAGCAGCCAAGTTGGATCGGCGAACACTGAAGCTTTCTTT.

The chain is built from TRBV10-3 and TRBJ2-1; D unresolved. Germline lookup yields CDR1 ENHRY and CDR2 SYGVKD. Trimming stripped 3 bases from V and 6 bases from J, with 6 bases between. The CDR3 totals 12 residues. The CDR3 DNA follows: TGTGCCATCAGTGAATGGGTCAATGAGCAGTTCTTC. Translation: CAISEWVNEQFF.

The chain joins TRBV23-1 to TRBJ2-2, with D unclear. TRBV23-1 is known as an ORF, though its function is uncertain. Trimming removed 0 bases at V and 6 bases at J, with 17 bases between. The CDR3 extends over 17 amino acids. The CDR3 sequence: CASSQSGRRTVPGELFF. CDR3 DNA: TGCGCCAGCAGTCAATCGGGCAGGCGAACCGTCCCCGGGGAGCTGTTTTTT.

The rearrangement joins TRBV18 to TRBJ2-3; D call uncertain. Looked up from germline, CDR1 is KGHSH and CDR2 is LQKENI. The CDR3 length is 12 residues. The V end lost 3 bases, the J end lost 5 bases, and 6 bases lay between the germline ends. The CDR3 region is CASSPLGDTQYF. CDR3 nucleotide sequence: TGTGCCAGCTCACCCTTAGGAGATACGCAGTATTTT.

The CDR3 loop is CSANRVSTGELFF. The CDR3 DNA reads as TGCAGCGCCAACAGGGTGAGCACCGGGGAGCTGTTTTTT. The chain uses TRBV29-1 and TRBJ2-2; D perhaps matches TRBD1 (6 bases). The CDR3 covers 13 residues. The V end was cut by 7 bases, the J end by 4 bases, with 13 bases between. CDR1 and CDR2 (germline): SQVTM, ANQGSEA.

The rearrangement joins TRBV7-8 to TRBJ1-2; TRBD1 is a possible D gene (5 bases). CDR1 and CDR2 from the germline V gene are SGHVS and FQNEAQ. The CDR3 contains 15 residues. The V end lost 5 bases, the J end lost 5 bases, and 18 bases lay between the germline ends. The CDR3 DNA follows: TGTGCCAGCAGCCTATTGGGGGACCGGCATTATGGCTACACCTTC. It yields the protein CASSLLGDRHYGYTF.

V and J are TRBV5-6 and TRBJ2-2; unclear D gene. The CDR3 contains 12 residues. Germline CDR1 is SGHDT and CDR2 is YYEEEE. Trimming took off 2 bases at V and 7 bases at J, with 6 bases between the two ends. This CDR3 is CASSLLVGELFF. Written as DNA, the CDR3 is TGTGCCAGCAGCTTATTGGTCGGGGAGCTGTTTTTT.

The chain combines TRBV6-2 or TRBV6-3 with TRBJ1-5; 8 bases line up with TRBD1. The CDR3 spans 15 residues. Germline CDR1 MNHEY, CDR2 SVGEGT. V trimming: 3 bases; J trimming: 11 bases; junction bases outside the gene matches: 12. This CDR3 reads CASSYPGQEAVAQHF. For the CDR3, the DNA is TGTGCCAGCAGTTATCCGGGACAGGAGGCCGTAGCCCAGCATTTT.

V gene TRBV11-2 combines with J gene TRBJ2-5; D might be TRBD2 (5 bases). Trimming removed 5 bases from V and 1 base from J, with 8 bases in between. CDR3 length: 13 residues. Germline CDR1 and CDR2: SGHAT and FQNNGV. CDR3: CASSASFQETQYF. CDR3 sequence (DNA): TGTGCCAGCAGCGCTAGCTTCCAAGAGACCCAGTACTTC.